The text below deals with one T cell receptor (beta chain). Its specificity is unknown. The data originate from a study of STAT3 mutations in large granular lymphocyte leukemia. For the study at large: More than half of T-LGLL patients received immunosuppressive therapy.

The CDR3 is 16 amino acids. Germline lookup yields CDR1 KGHSH and CDR2 LQKENI. V lost 5 bases to trimming and J lost 0 bases; unmatched junction nucleotides: 5. About 40,000 productive templates were obtained per sample on average. Sequencing used immunoSEQ multiplex PCR; TCRdb keeps in-frame clones, though not all of them. The top ten hold approximately 11% of the sample, which has tens of thousands of clones, 86% seen once. Broader study findings: Every T-cell large granular lymphocyte leukemia patient had at least one immunodominant TCR beta clonotype. Clonal expansion was inferred from other time points because no sample existed at each clone's first appearance.

This receptor was identified in a man between 60 and 75 years old with T-cell large granular lymphocyte leukemia. Some clones in this sample may be carry-over from other donors' samples. The chain links TRBV18 to TRBJ1-3; 9 bases align to TRBD1. The specimen was peripheral blood mononuclear cells. The DNA for the CDR3 is TGTGCCAGCTCAACGGGACAGGGAAACTCTGGAAACACCATATATTTT. Amino acid sequence: CASSTGQGNSGNTIYF.